This T cell receptor (beta chain) was sequenced during a study of blood T cell repertoires in COVID-19 (dated by TCRdb to 2018 to 2021). Turning to the overall study: Collaborator samples came from the United States, Italy and Spain and covered acute and convalescent phases of COVID-19. Subjects who had been exposed to COVID-19, were actively infected with it, or had recovered from it provided the deeply sampled blood TCRbeta repertoires that made up the dataset. The repertoires were released in a freely available public database meant as a resource for research on the immune response to SARS-CoV-2. Where available, HLA class I and class II types were obtained from metadata supplied by the sample provider rather than from assay-based typing. The sample metadata nearly always contained a de-identified subject ID, COVID-19 status, age in years and sex. The samples were drawn from two sources: the first 160 participants of the ongoing ImmuneRACE study, and over 1,000 subjects contributed by 6 global collaborators. The prospective study material was composed of cDNA or gDNA derived from T cells, B-cell-depleted T cells, or PBMCs.

TCRbeta CDR3 regions were amplified from genomic DNA using the immunoSEQ Assay, a bias-controlled multiplex PCR. As for the authors' bioinformatics: The number of nucleated cells in each sample was estimated from the amplification of reference gene primers within the assay. To quantify the absolute abundance of each unique TCRbeta CDR3 rearrangement, sequence reads were collapsed and filtered. For each sample, productive Simpson clonality was calculated by taking the square root of Simpson's diversity index across productive rearrangements. TCRdb's version of the immuneACCESS table is confined to in-frame rearrangements and falls short of the full clone set. An unresolved V gene accounts for under half of the shortfall where checked; the remainder is of unknown origin. V and J calls and clone size come straight from that table; D and trimming were deduced from the DNA. The sample records fewer than 250,000 clones, 80% to 90% of which are singletons. Just over 2.5% of the sample lies in the top ten.

As regards this clone: Its recognized antigen is unknown. Base qualities were left out, and no much larger clone turns up one base away.

Participants in the prospective study were aged about 18 to 95 years, lived in more than 20 United States geographic areas, and enrolled through a virtual design. In the prospective study, participants were assigned to cohorts based on the clinical history participants reported in a screening survey and a study questionnaire. Mobile phlebotomists in the prospective study collected whole blood, serum and a nasopharyngeal or oropharyngeal swab from every participant. Participants in the prospective study had the option to provide additional blood draws and questionnaires over an approximately 2-month period. Before DNA extraction, blood samples from the prospective study were shipped at room temperature or frozen. The paper's findings and limits, for the study overall: The quantity of clinical and demographic metadata differed by source and by participant and was supplied without curation.

Material: PBMCs or T cells enriched from blood (not recorded which). The sequence was obtained from a woman in her 30s with acute COVID-19.

Here the CDR3 is given as CASSSQGAGELFF. The DNA sequence reads TGTGCCAGCAGCTCACAGGGGGCCGGGGAGCTGTTTTTT. Rearrangement joined TRBV7-9 to TRBJ2-2; 8 bases in between match TRBD1. V is trimmed back by 4 bases and J by 6 bases, and the junction contains 1 base that no gene match accounts for. CDR1 and CDR2, looked up from the germline V gene (reference sequence), are SEHNR and FQNEAQ. Inclusive of the bounding cysteine and phenylalanine, the CDR3 is 13 residues long. The sequence is cut down to CDR3 DNA, 39 bases in frame from base 1.